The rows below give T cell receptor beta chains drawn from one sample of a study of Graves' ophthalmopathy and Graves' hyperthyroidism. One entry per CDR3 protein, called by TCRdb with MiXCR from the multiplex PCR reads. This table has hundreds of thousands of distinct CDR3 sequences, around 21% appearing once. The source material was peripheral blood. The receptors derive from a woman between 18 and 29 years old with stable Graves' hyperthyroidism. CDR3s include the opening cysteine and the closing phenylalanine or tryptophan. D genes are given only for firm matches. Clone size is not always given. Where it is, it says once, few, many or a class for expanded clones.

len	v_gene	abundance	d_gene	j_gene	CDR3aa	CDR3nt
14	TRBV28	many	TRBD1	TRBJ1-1	CASSSSSGQREAFF	TGTGCCAGCAGTTCCTCTTCGGGACAGAGGGAAGCTTTCTTT
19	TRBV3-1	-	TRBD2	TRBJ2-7	CASSPGWASGSYSSYEQYF	TGTGCCAGCAGCCCAGGTTGGGCTAGCGGGAGCTACAGCTCCTACGAGCAGTACTTC
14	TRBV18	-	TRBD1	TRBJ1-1	CASSVQQGRTEAFF	TGTGCCAGCTCGGTCCAACAGGGGAGAACTGAAGCTTTCTTT
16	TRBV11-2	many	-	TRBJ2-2	CASSPFGGRRTGELFF	TGTGCCAGCAGCCCGTTTGGGGGACGAAGAACCGGGGAGCTGTTTTTT
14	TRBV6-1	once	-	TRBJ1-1	CASSLQTENTEAFF	TGTGCCAGCAGTCTCCAGACAGAGAACACTGAAGCTTTCTTT
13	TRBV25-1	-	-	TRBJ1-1	CASSIIGYTDAFF	TGTGCCAGCAGCATAATAGGGTACACTGATGCTTTCTTT
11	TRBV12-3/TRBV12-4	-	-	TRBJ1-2	CASSAGFGYTF	TGTGCCAGCAGCGCAGGGTTTGGCTACACCTTC
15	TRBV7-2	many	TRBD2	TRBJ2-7	CASSRTSGTIYEQYF	TGTGCCAGCAGCCGGACTAGCGGGACAATCTACGAGCAGTACTTC
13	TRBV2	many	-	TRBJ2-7	CASSSPGAFGQYF	TGTGCCAGCAGTTCCCCGGGAGCGTTCGGGCAGTACTTC
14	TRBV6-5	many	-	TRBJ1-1	CASSYSGGKAEAFF	TGTGCCAGCAGTTACTCGGGAGGGAAAGCTGAAGCTTTCTTT
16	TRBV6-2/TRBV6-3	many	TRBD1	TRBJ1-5	CASSDNRGRVNQPQHF	TGTGCCAGCAGTGACAACAGGGGGCGAGTCAATCAGCCCCAGCATTTT
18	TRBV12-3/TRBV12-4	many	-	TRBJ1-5	CASSSGGTGRHSNQPQHF	TGTGCCAGCAGTTCTGGGGGTACTGGGCGCCATAGCAATCAGCCCCAGCATTTT
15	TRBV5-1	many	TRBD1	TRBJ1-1	CASSTDRGRSTEAFF	TGCGCCAGCAGCACTGACAGGGGGCGGAGCACTGAAGCTTTCTTT
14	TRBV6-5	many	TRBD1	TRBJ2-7	CASSTTYRGDEQYF	TGTGCCAGCAGTACTACCTACAGGGGCGACGAGCAGTACTTC
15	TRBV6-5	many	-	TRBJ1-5	CASRVNRVGNQPQHF	TGTGCCAGCAGGGTTAACAGGGTCGGCAATCAGCCCCAGCATTTT
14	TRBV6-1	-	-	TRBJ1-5	CASSERPEAEPQHF	TGTGCCAGCAGCGAAAGACCAGAAGCGGAGCCCCAGCATTTT
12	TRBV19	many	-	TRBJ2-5	CASSIPRGTQYF	TGTGCCAGTAGTATCCCCAGGGGGACCCAGTACTTC
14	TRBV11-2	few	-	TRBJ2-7	CASSRVRDSGEQYF	TGTGCCAGCAGCCGCGTCCGGGACTCGGGGGAGCAGTACTTC
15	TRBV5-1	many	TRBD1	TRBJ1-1	CASSPQTGGNTEAFF	TGCGCCAGCAGCCCTCAGACAGGGGGTAACACTGAAGCTTTCTTT
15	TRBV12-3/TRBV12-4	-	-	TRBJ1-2	CASSLSRLGNYGYTF	TGTGCCAGCAGTTTAAGTCGTTTGGGAAACTATGGCTACACCTTC
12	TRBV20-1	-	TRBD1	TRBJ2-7	CMTDRGPYEQYF	TGCATGACTGACAGGGGTCCCTACGAGCAGTACTTC
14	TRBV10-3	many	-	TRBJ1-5	CAISESGGNQPQHF	TGTGCCATCAGTGAGTCAGGGGGCAATCAGCCCCAGCATTTT